A single sample gave rise to the 25 T cell receptor beta chains below, sequenced in a study of technical replicates of blood from a few donors. Assay: immunoSEQ multiplex PCR; the TCRdb copy retains only in-frame clones and omits some. The sample carries 8,500 to 13,000 clones, roughly 94% recorded once. Material for sequencing was PBMCs. The receptors derive from a human donor in good health.

This rearrangement joins TRBV6-6 to TRBJ2-1; 11 bases agree with TRBD2. Germline CDR1 and CDR2: MNHNY and SVGAGI (reference sequence). After removal of 6 bases from V and 7 bases from J, the junction contained 8 bases not matched to a gene. This CDR3 has 15 residues. The CDR3 is CASSQGTSGKNEQFF. CDR3 DNA: TGTGCCAGCAGCCAAGGGACTAGCGGCAAAAATGAGCAGTTCTTC.

The chain recombines TRBV5-1 with TRBJ1-1, with 8 bases matching TRBD1. Germline V gene sequence: CDR1 SGHRS, CDR2 YFSETQ. With V trimmed by 4 bases and J by 3 bases, 5 bases remained unmatched. The CDR3 is 14 amino acids. CDR3: CASSGQGAYTEAFF. CDR3 DNA sequence: TGCGCCAGCAGCGGGCAGGGGGCTTACACTGAAGCTTTCTTT.

The chain has TRBV5-1 and TRBJ2-1; 8 positions agree with TRBD1. V was clipped by 2 bases and J by 2 bases; unmatched bases: 3. This CDR3 region has 15 residues. Germline V lookup: CDR1 SGHRS, CDR2 YFSETQ. The CDR3 spells CASSLGQGTYNEQFF. The CDR3 coding sequence is TGCGCCAGCAGCTTAGGACAGGGAACCTACAATGAGCAGTTCTTC.

The CDR3 protein is CASSPGTSIEQFF. DNA of the CDR3: TGTGCCAGCAGCCCCGGGACTAGCATTGAGCAGTTCTTC. The rearrangement links TRBV7-9 to TRBJ2-1; 9 positions match TRBD2. V lost 5 bases, J lost 9 bases, and 5 bases stayed unmatched. CDR1 is SEHNR and CDR2 is FQNEAQ in the germline V gene (reference sequence). The CDR3 contains 13 residues. The entire variable domain, with the rest obtained from reference TRBV7-9 and TRBJ2-1, is as follows: DTGVSQNPRHKITKRGQNVTFRCDPISEHNRLYWYRQTLGQGPEFLTYFQNEAQLEKSRLLSDRFSAERPKGSFSTLEIQRTEQGDSAMYLCASSPGTSIEQFFGPGTRLTVL.

V usage is TRBV7-3 and J usage is TRBJ2-7; the D gene is possibly TRBD1 (6 bases). Trimming removed 5 bases at V and 7 bases at J, with 15 bases between. The CDR3 contains 13 residues. Germline CDR1 reads SGHTA; CDR2 reads FQGTGA. The DNA of the CDR3 is TGTGCCAGCAGCCTCAACCTACAGGGAGAGCAGTACTTC. Its translation is CASSLNLQGEQYF.

In DNA, the CDR3 is TGTGCCAGCAGTCGGGGGACAGTCAATGAGCAGTTCTTC. As protein: CASSRGTVNEQFF. The V and J genes are TRBV7-3 and TRBJ2-1; D is perhaps TRBD1 (7 bases). The length of the CDR3 is 13 residues. Germline V lookup: CDR1 SGHTA, CDR2 FQGTGA. V lost 6 bases and J lost 6, with 12 bases in between.

The chain has TRBV6-4 and TRBJ2-3; 11 bases are shared with TRBD2. The CDR3 extends over 15 amino acids. The germline V gene has CDR1 MRHNA and CDR2 SNTAGT. The ends lost 6 bases at V and 3 bases at J; junction bases unmatched: 5. Written as DNA, the CDR3 is TGTGCCAGCAGACGACTAGCGGGAACGACAGATACGCAGTATTTT. Its protein is CASRRLAGTTDTQYF.

The CDR3 coding sequence is TGTGCCAGCAGTTACTCCCTAGTCGGGGATGAGCAGTTCTTC. This sequence encodes CASSYSLVGDEQFF. This chain uses TRBV6-5 with TRBJ2-1, with TRBD2 as a possible D gene (5 bases). This CDR3 is 14 amino acids long. Germline-derived CDR1 and CDR2 are MNHEY and SVGAGI. V lost 0 bases to trimming and J lost 8 bases, with 11 bases between them.

The chain combines TRBV7-9 with TRBJ1-2, with unresolved D. Germline V CDR1 and CDR2: SEHNR, FQNEAQ (reference sequence). V shed 3 bases and J shed 6 bases, with 8 bases lying between them. The CDR3 runs 12 residues. CDR3 in amino acids: CASSLMRDGYTF. Here the CDR3 DNA reads TGTGCCAGCAGCTTGATGAGGGATGGCTACACCTTC.

This chain links TRBV5-5 with TRBJ1-1, with a possible D match to TRBD1 (5 bases). CDR1 and CDR2 from the germline V gene are SGHKS and YYEKEE (reference sequence). This CDR3 region has 16 residues. Trimming stripped 4 bases from V and 1 base from J, with 17 bases between. The CDR3 loop is CASSQLADRSNTEAFF. CDR3 in DNA: TGTGCCAGCAGCCAACTGGCTGACAGATCGAACACTGAAGCTTTCTTT.

The CDR3 nucleotides read TGTGCCACCAGCAGGGACAGGGGCCAGCTAAGGCAGTTCTTC. Amino acid sequence: CATSRDRGQLRQFF. This chain uses TRBV15 with TRBJ2-1; 9 bases are a match to TRBD1. The length of the CDR3 is 14 residues. V shed 3 bases, J shed 12 bases, and the junction held 9 bases outside the gene matches. The germline V gene encodes CDR1 LNHNV and CDR2 YYDKDF (reference sequence).

The V gene is TRBV7-2, the J gene TRBJ2-1, with TRBD2 identical over 8 bases. Germline V gene sequence: CDR1 SGHTA, CDR2 FQGNSA. Trimming at V came to 1 base and at J to 4 bases, leaving 6 bases not matched to a gene. There are 16 residues in the CDR3. The CDR3 protein is CASSLEFSGTYNEQFF. The DNA of the CDR3 is TGTGCCAGCAGCTTAGAGTTTAGCGGGACATACAATGAGCAGTTCTTC.

This clone appeared once. The rearrangement links TRBV30 to TRBJ1-1; D unclear. This CDR3 contains 12 residues. Germline CDR1 is GTSNPN and CDR2 is SVGIG (reference sequence). V gave up 7 bases and J gave up 0 bases, with 9 bases separating them. The CDR3 spells CAFQNVNTEAFF. Written as DNA, the CDR3 is TGTGCCTTCCAAAATGTGAACACTGAAGCTTTCTTT.

The CDR3 nucleotides read TGTGCCAGCAAAGCGACGGACACCGTCCCTGTAGCTTTCTTT. Translation: CASKATDTVPVAFF. V gene TRBV2 combines with J gene TRBJ1-1; perhaps TRBD1 as D (5 bases). The CDR3 has 14 amino acids. Germline CDR1 reads SNHLY; CDR2 reads FYNNEI. V was pared by 7 bases and J by 10 bases, with 22 bases between.

The chain has TRBV11-2 and TRBJ2-7; D call uncertain. Germline V lookup: CDR1 SGHAT, CDR2 FQNNGV. The CDR3 consists of 12 residues. Trimming took off 1 base at V and 6 bases at J, with 7 bases between the two ends. This CDR3 reads CASSLGPGEQYF. CDR3 coding DNA: TGTGCCAGCAGCTTAGGACCGGGCGAGCAGTACTTC. The whole variable domain, remainder taken from reference TRBV11-2 and TRBJ2-7, is EAGVAQSPRYKIIEKRQSVAFWCNPISGHATLYWYQQILGQGPKLLIQFQNNGVVDDSQLPKDRFSAERLKGVDSTLKIQPAKLEDSAVYLCASSLGPGEQYFGPGTRLTVT.

The genes are TRBV5-6 and TRBJ2-5, with 9 bases aligning to TRBD2. The germline CDR1 and CDR2 sequences are SGHDT and YYEEEE. The CDR3 extends over 16 amino acids. V lost 2 bases and J lost 5; bases outside the gene matches: 10. CDR3 protein: CASSLMVAGVGETQYF. DNA of the CDR3: TGTGCCAGCAGCTTAATGGTAGCGGGAGTTGGTGAGACCCAGTACTTC.

The rearrangement links TRBV10-2 to TRBJ2-5; D is unclear. V lost 3 bases and J lost 1, with 9 bases in between. Germline loops: CDR1 WSHSY, CDR2 SAAADI. CDR3 length: 14 residues. This CDR3 reads CASSDRGVQETQYF. The CDR3 region has the DNA TGCGCCAGCAGTGACCGTGGAGTCCAAGAGACCCAGTACTTC.

This chain connects TRBV4-1 to TRBJ2-1; 11 positions match TRBD2. The CDR3 has 16 residues. Trimming removed 0 bases from V and 9 bases from J; junction bases left unmatched: 7. Germline lookup yields CDR1 MGHRA and CDR2 YSYEKL. CDR3 in DNA: TGCGCCAGCAGCCAAGATCGGGTCCTAGCGGGGGGTGAGCAGTTCTTC. Its protein product is CASSQDRVLAGGEQFF.

The J gene is TRBJ2-5, the V gene TRBV28; 7 nucleotides align to TRBD1. After removal of 3 bases from V and 5 bases from J, the junction contained 9 bases not matched to a gene. This CDR3 comprises 15 residues. Germline V gene sequence: CDR1 MDHEN, CDR2 SYDVKM. DNA for the CDR3: TGTGCCAGCAGTTTGTGGACAGGAGGTTCGGAGACCCAGTACTTC. Amino acid sequence: CASSLWTGGSETQYF.

This rearrangement joins TRBV5-4 to TRBJ1-5, with D perhaps matching TRBD1 (6 bases). Germline V gene data show CDR1 as SGHNT and CDR2 as YYREEE (reference sequence). The CDR3 loop spans 18 amino acids. Trimming pared 3 bases from V and 0 bases from J, leaving 19 bases between. The CDR3 DNA follows: TGTGCCAGCAGCTACAGGGCAGGGAGACTCTTTAGCAATCAGCCCCAGCATTTT. As protein: CASSYRAGRLFSNQPQHF.

The rearrangement uses TRBV5-1 and TRBJ2-5; tentatively, D is TRBD2 (5 bases). This CDR3 has 17 amino acids. Trimming removed 4 bases at V and 6 bases at J, with 25 bases between. Germline V gene sequence: CDR1 SGHRS, CDR2 YFSETQ. CDR3 nucleotide sequence: TGCGCCAGCAGCGACGCCCGACCGACTTACCTCGGGAAGACCCAGTACTTC. Translation gives CASSDARPTYLGKTQYF.

The chain uses TRBV6-4 and TRBJ2-3, with 10 bases aligning to TRBD1. This CDR3 is 15 amino acids long. The V gene end was trimmed by 2 bases and the J gene end by 1 base; junction bases not matched to a gene: 0. Germline CDR1 reads MRHNA; CDR2 reads SNTAGT. The CDR3: CASSDGTGGTDTQYF. CDR3 sequence (DNA): TGTGCCAGCAGTGACGGGACAGGGGGCACAGATACGCAGTATTTT.

The genes are TRBV13 and TRBJ2-1, with 13 bases identical to TRBD2. The CDR3 is 18 amino acids. CDR1 PRHDT and CDR2 FYEKMQ come from the germline V gene (reference sequence). Losses at the gene ends were 5 bases for V and 4 bases for J; bases not matched to a gene: 11. Here the CDR3 reads CASSTGLAGSAGYNEQFF. In DNA, the CDR3 is TGTGCCAGCAGCACGGGACTAGCGGGATCGGCGGGTTACAATGAGCAGTTCTTC. Based on the CDR3 plus reference TRBV13 and TRBJ2-1, the full variable domain is AAGVIQSPRHLIKEKRETATLKCYPIPRHDTVYWYQQGPGQDPQFLISFYEKMQSDKGSIPDRFSAQQFSDYHSELNMSSLELGDSALYFCASSTGLAGSAGYNEQFFGPGTRLTVL.

The rearrangement uses TRBV6-4 and TRBJ2-3, with 7 bases that match TRBD1. This CDR3 contains 15 residues. The V gene's germline CDR1 is MRHNA and CDR2 SNTAGT. J was trimmed by 4 bases and V by 0 bases; bases with no gene match: 4. The CDR3 DNA is TGTGCCAGCAGTGACTCCCGACAGGGTGCAGATACGCAGTATTTT. Residues: CASSDSRQGADTQYF.

This clone was observed once. This chain joins TRBV4-2 and TRBJ2-5, with 14 nucleotides matching TRBD2. From germline, CDR1 is LGHNA and CDR2 YNFKEQ. Trimming took 0 bases from V and 0 from J; bases not matched to a gene: 6. The CDR3 length is 19 residues. This CDR3 reads CASSQDWGLAGEYQETQYF. The CDR3 bases are TGTGCCAGCAGCCAAGATTGGGGACTAGCGGGAGAGTACCAAGAGACCCAGTACTTC.